This passage covers 6 T cell receptor beta chains from one sample sequenced in a study of early T cells in non-severe SARS-CoV-2 infection. In TCRdb, the 5' RACE reads were re-called with MiXCR into one record per CDR3 protein. The table has about 80,000 distinct CDR3 sequences, over 10% seen once; the top ten hold approximately 2.4%. Input material: whole blood. The source of these receptors is an adult who was a healthcare worker with PCR-confirmed SARS-CoV-2 infection or an uninfected control (not recorded which).

J is TRBJ1-2 and V is TRBV2; D gene ambiguous. Germline V gene lookup returns CDR1 SNHLY and CDR2 FYNNEI. The CDR3 runs to 13 residues. V gave up 6 bases and J gave up 0 bases, with 8 bases separating them. CDR3 in amino acids: CASRPIANYGYTF. CDR3 bases: TGTGCCAGCAGACCAATAGCTAACTATGGCTACACCTTC.

This clonotype was detected a few times. V gene TRBV6-2 or TRBV6-3 combines with J gene TRBJ1-6; D is uncertain. The CDR3 runs 16 residues. Germline assignment: CDR1 MNHEY and CDR2 SVGEGT. V lost 6 bases, J lost 0 bases, and 12 bases lay in between. CDR3 coding DNA: TGTGCCAGCAGCAAAAGAGGGAGCTCCTATAATTCACCCCTCCACTTT. Amino acids: CASSKRGSSYNSPLHF.

Concerning this clonotype: This likely traces to a read error, being one base from a far larger clone. This chain connects TRBV11-1 to TRBJ2-5; D unclear. V was pared by 1 base and J by 6 bases, with 3 bases between. Germline CDR1 and CDR2: SGHAT and FQDESV (reference sequence). This CDR3 region has 11 residues. As DNA, the CDR3 is TGTGCCAGCAGCTTAGGACAGACCCAGTACTTC. As protein: CASSLGQTQYF.

This clonotype was counted a few times. The chain couples TRBV6-5 to TRBJ1-6; tentative D call: TRBD1 (5 bases). This CDR3 has 13 amino acids. V lost 2 bases and J 14 bases, leaving 13 bases between the germline ends. Germline V gene data show CDR1 as MNHEY and CDR2 as SVGAGI. The CDR3 DNA reads TGTGCCAGCAGTTACACGTCACGGGGGTCCCTCCACTTT. The encoded protein is CASSYTSRGSLHF.

This clonotype was found many times. The CDR3 bases are TGCAGAGCCGGGACAGAAGGGCAGTACTTC. Translating gives CRAGTEGQYF. The rearrangement uses TRBV20-1 and TRBJ2-7, with 7 bases aligning to TRBD1. Germline V gene data show CDR1 as DFQATT and CDR2 as SNEGSKA (reference sequence). The CDR3 is 10 residues long.

At least ten counts were recorded for this clonotype. This chain connects TRBV12-3 or TRBV12-4 to TRBJ2-3; D may be TRBD2 (5 bases). The CDR3 contains 14 residues. With 3 bases removed from V and 9 bases from J, the gap between germline ends came to 16 bases. The CDR3, as DNA: TGTGCCAGCAGTTTCTCTAGCCCTCGTAACACGCAGTATTTT. It encodes CASSFSSPRNTQYF.